This T cell receptor (beta chain) was identified during a study of T cells after yellow fever vaccination. Study outcomes and limitations: By day 5 rather than day 15, the secondary response had peaked, though it was weaker. The study re-detected most primary-vaccination clones after the booster (nearly 97% CD4, almost 90% CD8). Contamination by abundant bulk-population clonotypes could be present in FACS-sorted repertoires.

The CDR3 loop spans 14 amino acids. The V and J ends lost 2 bases and 6 bases, in that order; junction bases with no gene match: 4. Germline V gene sequence: CDR1 SGHTA, CDR2 FQGNSA. Synthesis of TCR cDNA relied on 5'RACE template switching, which attached a universal primer site and UMIs. TCRdb reprocessed the 5' RACE reads via MiXCR and lists one record per CDR3 protein. The data hold under 300,000 distinct CDR3 sequences, with 10% to 15% observed a single time. As to this clonotype: The antigen is unknown.

This specimen consisted of CD4+ T cells sorted from PBMCs, obtained 45 days after the yellow fever booster vaccination. This rearrangement joins TRBV7-2 to TRBJ1-5, with 7 bases fitting TRBD1. This TCR derives from a man between 25 and 39 years old who received the YFV17D yellow fever vaccine. The CDR3 reads CASSLLTGPQPQHF. The CDR3 coding sequence is TGTGCCAGCAGCTTATTGACAGGGCCTCAGCCCCAGCATTTT.